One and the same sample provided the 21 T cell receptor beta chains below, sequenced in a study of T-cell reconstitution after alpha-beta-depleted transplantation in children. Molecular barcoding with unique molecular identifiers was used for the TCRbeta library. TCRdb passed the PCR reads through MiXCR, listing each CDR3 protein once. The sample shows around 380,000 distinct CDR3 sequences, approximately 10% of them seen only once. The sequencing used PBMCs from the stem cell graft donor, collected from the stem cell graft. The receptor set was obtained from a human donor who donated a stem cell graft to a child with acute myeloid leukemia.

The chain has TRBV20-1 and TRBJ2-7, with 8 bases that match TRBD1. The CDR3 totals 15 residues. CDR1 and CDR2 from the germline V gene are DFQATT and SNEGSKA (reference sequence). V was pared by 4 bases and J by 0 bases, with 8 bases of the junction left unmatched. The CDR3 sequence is CSATGQGADSYEQYF. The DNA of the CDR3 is TGCAGTGCTACCGGACAGGGCGCCGACTCCTACGAGCAGTACTTC.

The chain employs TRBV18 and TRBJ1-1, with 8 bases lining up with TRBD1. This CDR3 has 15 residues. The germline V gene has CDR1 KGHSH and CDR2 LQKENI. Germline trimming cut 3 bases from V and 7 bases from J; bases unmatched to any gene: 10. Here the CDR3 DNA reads TGTGCCAGCTCACCGATGGCAGGGGGCGGAGTTGAAGCTTTCTTT. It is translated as CASSPMAGGGVEAFF.

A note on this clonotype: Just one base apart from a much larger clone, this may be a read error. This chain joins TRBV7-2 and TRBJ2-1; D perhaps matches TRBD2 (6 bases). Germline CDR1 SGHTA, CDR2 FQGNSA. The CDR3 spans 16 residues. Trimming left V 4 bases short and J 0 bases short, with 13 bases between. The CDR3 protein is CASSSGTGRSYNEQFF. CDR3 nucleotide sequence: TGTGCCAGCAGCTCCGGGACTGGCCGCTCCTACAATGAGCAGTTCTTC.

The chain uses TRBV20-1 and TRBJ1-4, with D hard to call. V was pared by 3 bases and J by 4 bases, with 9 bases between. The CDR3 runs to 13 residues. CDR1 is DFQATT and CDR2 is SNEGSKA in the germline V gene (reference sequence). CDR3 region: CSASGGNNEKLFF. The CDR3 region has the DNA TGCAGTGCTAGCGGAGGGAATAATGAAAAACTGTTTTTT.

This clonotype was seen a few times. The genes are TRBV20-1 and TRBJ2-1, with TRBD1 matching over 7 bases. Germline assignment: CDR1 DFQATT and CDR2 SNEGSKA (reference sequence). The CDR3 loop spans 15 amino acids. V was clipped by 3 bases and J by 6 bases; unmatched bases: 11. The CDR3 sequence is CSASRWQGVGNEQFF. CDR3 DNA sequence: TGCAGTGCTAGTCGTTGGCAGGGGGTTGGCAATGAGCAGTTCTTC.

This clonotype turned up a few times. The CDR3 DNA reads as TGCAGCGCTGTTAGAGGAGGGACTCGCTCGGTTACGCAGTATTTT. Protein sequence: CSAVRGGTRSVTQYF. The chain couples TRBV29-1 to TRBJ2-3, with D possibly TRBD2 on 6 matching bases. V was pared by 7 bases and J by 8 bases, with 25 bases between. The CDR3 consists of 15 residues. Per germline, CDR1 SQVTM and CDR2 ANQGSEA.

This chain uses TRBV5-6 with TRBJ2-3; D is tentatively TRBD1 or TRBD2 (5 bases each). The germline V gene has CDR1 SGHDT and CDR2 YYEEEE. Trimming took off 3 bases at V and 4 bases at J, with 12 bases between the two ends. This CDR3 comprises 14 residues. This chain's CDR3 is CASSSGTLADTQYF. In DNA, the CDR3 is TGTGCCAGCAGCTCCGGGACCCTCGCAGATACGCAGTATTTT.

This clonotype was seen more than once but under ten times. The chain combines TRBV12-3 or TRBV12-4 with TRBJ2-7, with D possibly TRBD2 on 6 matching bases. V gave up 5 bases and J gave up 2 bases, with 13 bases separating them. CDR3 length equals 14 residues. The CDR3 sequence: CASSPIADAYEQYF. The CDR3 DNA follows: TGTGCCAGCAGTCCTATAGCGGATGCCTACGAGCAGTACTTC.

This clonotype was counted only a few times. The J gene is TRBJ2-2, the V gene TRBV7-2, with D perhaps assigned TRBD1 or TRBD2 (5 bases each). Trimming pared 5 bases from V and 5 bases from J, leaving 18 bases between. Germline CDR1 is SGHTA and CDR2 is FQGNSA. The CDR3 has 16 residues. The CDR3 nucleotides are TGTGCCAGCAGCCACCGACCCGGGACGGGGACCGGGGAGCTGTTTTTT. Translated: CASSHRPGTGTGELFF.

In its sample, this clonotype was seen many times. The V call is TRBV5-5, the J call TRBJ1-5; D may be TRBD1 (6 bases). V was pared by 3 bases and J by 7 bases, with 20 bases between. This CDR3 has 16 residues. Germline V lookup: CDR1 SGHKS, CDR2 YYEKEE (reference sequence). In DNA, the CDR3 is TGTGCCAGCAGCTCCTCGGTCGAAAGGGGGAACCAGCCCCAGCATTTT. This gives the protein CASSSSVERGNQPQHF.

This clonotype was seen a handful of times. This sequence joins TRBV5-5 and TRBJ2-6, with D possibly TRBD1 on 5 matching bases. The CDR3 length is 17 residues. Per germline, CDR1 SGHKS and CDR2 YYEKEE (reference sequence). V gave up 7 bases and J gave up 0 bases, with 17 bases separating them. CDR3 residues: CASRPTVGASGANVLTF. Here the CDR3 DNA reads TGTGCCAGCCGACCGACGGTAGGGGCCTCTGGGGCCAACGTCCTGACTTTC.

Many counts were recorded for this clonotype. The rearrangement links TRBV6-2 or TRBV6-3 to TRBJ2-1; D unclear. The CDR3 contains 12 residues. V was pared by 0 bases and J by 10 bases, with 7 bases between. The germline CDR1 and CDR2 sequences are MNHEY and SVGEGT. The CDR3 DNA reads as TGTGCCAGCAGTTACTCTGTCAGGGAGCAGTTCTTC. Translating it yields CASSYSVREQFF.

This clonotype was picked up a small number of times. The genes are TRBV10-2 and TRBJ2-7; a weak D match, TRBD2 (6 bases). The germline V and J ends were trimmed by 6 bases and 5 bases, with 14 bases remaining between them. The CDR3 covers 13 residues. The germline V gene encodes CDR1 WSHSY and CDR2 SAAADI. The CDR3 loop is CASRAAGPDEQYF. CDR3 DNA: TGCGCCAGCAGGGCCGCGGGGCCCGACGAGCAGTACTTC.

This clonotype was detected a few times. For the CDR3, the DNA is TGCGCCAGCAGCCAGGAAGGGGCCTCGCAAGAGACCCAGTACTTC. Translation: CASSQEGASQETQYF. This sequence joins TRBV4-1 and TRBJ2-5, with TRBD1 as a possible D gene (5 bases). The ends were cut back, 3 bases at V and 2 bases at J, with 13 bases in the middle. This CDR3 has 15 amino acids. Germline CDR1 and CDR2: MGHRA and YSYEKL.

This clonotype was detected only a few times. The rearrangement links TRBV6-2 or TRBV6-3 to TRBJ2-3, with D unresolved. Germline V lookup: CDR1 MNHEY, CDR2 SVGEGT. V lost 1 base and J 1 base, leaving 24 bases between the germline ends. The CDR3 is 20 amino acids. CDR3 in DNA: TGTGCCAGCAGTTACTTTGTCGGTGAGATGGTCCGGGTCGGCACAGATACGCAGTATTTT. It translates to CASSYFVGEMVRVGTDTQYF.

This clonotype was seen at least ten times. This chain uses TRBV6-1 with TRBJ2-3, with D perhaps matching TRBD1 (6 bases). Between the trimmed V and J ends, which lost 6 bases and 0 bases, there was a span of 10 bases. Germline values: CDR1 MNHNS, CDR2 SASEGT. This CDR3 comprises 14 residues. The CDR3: CASSSGGSTDTQYF. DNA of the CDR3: TGTGCCAGCAGCTCTGGGGGCAGCACAGATACGCAGTATTTT.

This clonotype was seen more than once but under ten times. CDR3 sequence (DNA): TGTGCCAGCAGCTCAGTCGGGGGTCATCTCTATGGCTACACCTTC. Protein: CASSSVGGHLYGYTF. The rearrangement uses TRBV7-2 and TRBJ1-2; TRBD1 is a possible D gene (5 bases). V was trimmed by 4 bases and J by 4 bases, leaving 16 bases between them. Germline V gene sequence: CDR1 SGHTA, CDR2 FQGNSA. The CDR3 has 15 amino acids.

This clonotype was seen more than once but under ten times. The CDR3 spells CASSQANYNEQFF. The CDR3 region has the DNA TGTGCCAGCAGCCAAGCAAACTACAATGAGCAGTTCTTC. The chain links TRBV3-1 to TRBJ2-1; unclear D gene. The CDR3 is 13 residues long. The germline CDR1 and CDR2 sequences are LGHDT and YNNKEL (reference sequence). V shed 1 base and J shed 3 bases, with 4 bases lying between them.

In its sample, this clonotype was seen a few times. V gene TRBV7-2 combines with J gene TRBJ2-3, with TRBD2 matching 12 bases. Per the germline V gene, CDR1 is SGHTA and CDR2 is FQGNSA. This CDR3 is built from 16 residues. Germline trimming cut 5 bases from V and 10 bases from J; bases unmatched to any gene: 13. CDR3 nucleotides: TGTGCCAGCAGCATAAGACTAGCGGGGGCCCCAGGGGCGCAGTATTTT. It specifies CASSIRLAGAPGAQYF.

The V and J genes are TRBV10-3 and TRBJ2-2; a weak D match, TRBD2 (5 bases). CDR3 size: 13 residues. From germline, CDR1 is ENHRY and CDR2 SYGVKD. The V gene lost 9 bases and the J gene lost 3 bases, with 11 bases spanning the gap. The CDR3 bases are TGTGCCATTGCCGGGGTGGACACCGGGGAGCTGTTTTTT. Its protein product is CAIAGVDTGELFF.

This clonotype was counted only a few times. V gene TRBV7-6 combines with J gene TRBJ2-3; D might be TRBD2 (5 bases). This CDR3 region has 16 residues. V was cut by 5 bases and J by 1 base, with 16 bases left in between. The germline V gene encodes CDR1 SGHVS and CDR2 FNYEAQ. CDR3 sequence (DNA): TGTGCCAGCAGCCCCCAGGAAGCGGCGGGCACAGATACGCAGTATTTT. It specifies CASSPQEAAGTDTQYF.